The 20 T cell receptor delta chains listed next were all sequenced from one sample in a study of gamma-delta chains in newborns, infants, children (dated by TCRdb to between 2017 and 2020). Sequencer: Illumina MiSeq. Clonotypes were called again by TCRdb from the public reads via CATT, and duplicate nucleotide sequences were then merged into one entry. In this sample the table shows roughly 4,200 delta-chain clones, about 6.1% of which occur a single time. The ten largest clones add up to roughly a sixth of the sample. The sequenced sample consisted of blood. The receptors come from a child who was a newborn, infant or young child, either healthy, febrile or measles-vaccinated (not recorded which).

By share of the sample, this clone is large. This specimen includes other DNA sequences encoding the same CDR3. The CDR3 loop reads CACDILGDTTAQLFF. CDR3 DNA: TGTGCCTGTGACATACTGGGGGATACGACAGCACAACTCTTCTTT. The chain links TRDV2 to TRDJ2; 12 bases match TRDD3. This CDR3 is built from 15 residues. V shed 2 bases, J shed 4 bases, and the junction held 1 base outside the gene matches. Germline values: CDR1 GEAIGNYY, CDR2 EKD.

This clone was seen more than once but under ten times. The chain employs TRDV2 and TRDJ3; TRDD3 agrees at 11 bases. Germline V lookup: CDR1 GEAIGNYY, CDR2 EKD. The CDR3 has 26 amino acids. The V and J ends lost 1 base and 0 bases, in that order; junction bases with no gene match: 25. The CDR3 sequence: CACDTRKRMMGDTRDESSWDTRQMFF. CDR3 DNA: TGTGCCTGTGACACGAGAAAACGAATGATGGGGGATACGCGTGACGAGAGCTCCTGGGACACCCGACAGATGTTTTTC.

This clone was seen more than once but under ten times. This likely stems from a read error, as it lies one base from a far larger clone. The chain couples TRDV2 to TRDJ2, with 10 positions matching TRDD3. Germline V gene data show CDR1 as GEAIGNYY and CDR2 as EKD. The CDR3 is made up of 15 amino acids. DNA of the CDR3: TGTGCCTGTGACGTACTGGGGGATTTGACAACACAACTCTTCTTT. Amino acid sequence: CACDVLGDLTTQLFF.

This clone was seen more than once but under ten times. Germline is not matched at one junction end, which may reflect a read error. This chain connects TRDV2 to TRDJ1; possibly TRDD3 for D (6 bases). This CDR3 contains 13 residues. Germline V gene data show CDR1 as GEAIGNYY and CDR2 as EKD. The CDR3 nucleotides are TGTGCCTGCGACACCTGGGGAACCGATAAACACATCTTT. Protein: CACDTWGTDKHIF.

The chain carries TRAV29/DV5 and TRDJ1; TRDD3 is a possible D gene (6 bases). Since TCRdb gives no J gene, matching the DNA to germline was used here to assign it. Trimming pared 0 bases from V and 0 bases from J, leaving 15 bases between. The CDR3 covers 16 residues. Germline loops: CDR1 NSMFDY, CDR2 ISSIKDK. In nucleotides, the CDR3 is TGTGCAGCAAGCGCGGGAAGGGGGGACAACACCGATAAACTCATCTTT. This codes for CAASAGRGDNTDKLIF.

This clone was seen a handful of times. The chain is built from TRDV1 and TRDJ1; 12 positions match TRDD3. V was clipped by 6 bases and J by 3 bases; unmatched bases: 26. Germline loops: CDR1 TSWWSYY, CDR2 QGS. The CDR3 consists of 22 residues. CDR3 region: CALGAQFPTGGYSPRGPDKLIF. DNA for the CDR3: TGTGCTCTTGGCGCTCAGTTTCCTACTGGGGGATACAGCCCCCGAGGACCCGATAAACTCATCTTT.

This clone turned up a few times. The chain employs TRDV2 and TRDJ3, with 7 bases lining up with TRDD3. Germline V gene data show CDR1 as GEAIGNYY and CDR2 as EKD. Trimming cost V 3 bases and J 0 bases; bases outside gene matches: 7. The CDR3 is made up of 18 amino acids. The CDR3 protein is CACDAGYRSSWDTRQMFF. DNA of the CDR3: TGTGCCTGTGACGCGGGATACCGAAGCTCCTGGGACACCCGACAGATGTTTTTC.

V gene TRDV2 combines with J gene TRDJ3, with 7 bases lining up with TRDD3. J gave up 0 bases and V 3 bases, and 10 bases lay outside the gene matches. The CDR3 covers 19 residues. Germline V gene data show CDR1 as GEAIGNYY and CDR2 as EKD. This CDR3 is CACDPITGESSWDTRQMFF. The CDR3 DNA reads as TGTGCCTGTGACCCCATTACTGGGGAGAGCTCCTGGGACACCCGACAGATGTTTTTC.

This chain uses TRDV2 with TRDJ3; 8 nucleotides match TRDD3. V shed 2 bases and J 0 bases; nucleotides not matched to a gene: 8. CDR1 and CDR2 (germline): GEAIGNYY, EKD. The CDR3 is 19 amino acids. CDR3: CACDILGVLSSWDTRQMFF. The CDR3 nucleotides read TGTGCCTGTGACATACTGGGGGTTTTGAGCTCCTGGGACACCCGACAGATGTTTTTC.

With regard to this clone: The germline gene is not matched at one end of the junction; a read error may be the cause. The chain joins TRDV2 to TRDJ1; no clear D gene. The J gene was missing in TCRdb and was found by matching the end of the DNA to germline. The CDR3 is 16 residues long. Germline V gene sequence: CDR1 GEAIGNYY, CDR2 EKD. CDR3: CACDRTTEGYTEKLIF. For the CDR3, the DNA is TGTGCCTGTGACAGAACCACTGAGGGTTACACCGAGAAACTCATCTTT.

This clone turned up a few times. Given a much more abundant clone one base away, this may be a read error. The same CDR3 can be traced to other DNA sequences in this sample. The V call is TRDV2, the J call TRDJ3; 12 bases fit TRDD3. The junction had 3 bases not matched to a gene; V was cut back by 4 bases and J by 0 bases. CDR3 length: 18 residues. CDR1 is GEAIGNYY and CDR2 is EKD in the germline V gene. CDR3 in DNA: TGTGCCTGTGATACTGGGGGATACCGCTCCTGGGACACCCGACAGATGTTTTTC. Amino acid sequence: CACDTGGYRSWDTRQMFF.

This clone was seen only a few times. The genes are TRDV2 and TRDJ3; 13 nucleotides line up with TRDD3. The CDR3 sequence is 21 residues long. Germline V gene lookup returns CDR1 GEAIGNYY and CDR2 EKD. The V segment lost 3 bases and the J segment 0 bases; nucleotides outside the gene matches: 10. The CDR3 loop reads CACDAYWGIRPSSWDTRQMFF. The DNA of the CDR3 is TGTGCCTGTGACGCTTACTGGGGGATACGCCCAAGCTCCTGGGACACCCGACAGATGTTTTTC.

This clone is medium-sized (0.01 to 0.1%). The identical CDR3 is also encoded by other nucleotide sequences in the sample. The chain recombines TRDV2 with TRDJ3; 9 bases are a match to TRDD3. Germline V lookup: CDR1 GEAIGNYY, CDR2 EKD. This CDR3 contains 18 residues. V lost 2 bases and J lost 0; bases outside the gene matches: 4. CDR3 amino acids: CACDILGDISWDTRQMFF. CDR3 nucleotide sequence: TGTGCCTGTGACATACTGGGGGACATCTCCTGGGACACCCGACAGATGTTTTTC.

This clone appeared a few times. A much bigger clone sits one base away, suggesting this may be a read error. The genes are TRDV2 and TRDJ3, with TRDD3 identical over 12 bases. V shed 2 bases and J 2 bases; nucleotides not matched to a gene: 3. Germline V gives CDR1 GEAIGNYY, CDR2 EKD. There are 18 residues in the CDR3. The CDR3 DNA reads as TGTGCCTGTGACAGTACTGGGGGATACACCTGGGACACCCGACAGATGTTTTTC. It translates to CACDSTGGYTWDTRQMFF.

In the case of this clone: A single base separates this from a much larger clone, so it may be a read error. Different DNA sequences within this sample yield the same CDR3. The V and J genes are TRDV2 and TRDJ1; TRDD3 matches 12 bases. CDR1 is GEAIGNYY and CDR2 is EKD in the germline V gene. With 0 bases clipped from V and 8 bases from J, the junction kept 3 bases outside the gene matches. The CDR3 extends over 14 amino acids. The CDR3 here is CACDTAGGYDKLIF. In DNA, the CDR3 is TGTGCCTGTGACACCGCTGGGGGATACGACAAACTCATCTTT.

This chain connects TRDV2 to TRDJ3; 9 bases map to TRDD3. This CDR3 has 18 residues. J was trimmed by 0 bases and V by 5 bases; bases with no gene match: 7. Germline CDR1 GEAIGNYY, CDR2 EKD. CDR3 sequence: CACGVTGGSSWDTRQMFF. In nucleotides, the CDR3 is TGTGCCTGTGGCGTAACTGGGGGAAGCTCCTGGGACACCCGACAGATGTTTTTC.

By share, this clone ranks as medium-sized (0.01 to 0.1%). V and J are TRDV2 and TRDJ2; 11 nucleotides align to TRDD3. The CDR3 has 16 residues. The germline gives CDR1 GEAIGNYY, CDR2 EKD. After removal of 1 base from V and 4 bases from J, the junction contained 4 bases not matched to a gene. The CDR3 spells CACDTLGDKATAQLFF. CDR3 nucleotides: TGTGCCTGTGACACACTGGGGGATAAGGCGACAGCACAACTCTTCTTT.

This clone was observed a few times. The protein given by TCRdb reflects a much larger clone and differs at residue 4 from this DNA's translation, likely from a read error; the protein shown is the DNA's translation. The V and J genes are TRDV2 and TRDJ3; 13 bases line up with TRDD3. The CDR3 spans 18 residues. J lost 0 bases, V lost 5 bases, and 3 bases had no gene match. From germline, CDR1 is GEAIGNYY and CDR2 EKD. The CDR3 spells CACVTGGYDSWDTRQMFF. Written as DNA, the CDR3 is TGTGCCTGTGTCACTGGGGGATACGACTCCTGGGACACCCGACAGATGTTTTTC.

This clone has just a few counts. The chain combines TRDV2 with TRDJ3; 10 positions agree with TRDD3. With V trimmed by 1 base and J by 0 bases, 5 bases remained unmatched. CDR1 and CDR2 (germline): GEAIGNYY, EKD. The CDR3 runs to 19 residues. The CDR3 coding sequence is TGTGCCTGTGACACTGGGGGATACAAGAGCTCCTGGGACACCCGACAGATGTTTTTC. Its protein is CACDTGGYKSSWDTRQMFF.

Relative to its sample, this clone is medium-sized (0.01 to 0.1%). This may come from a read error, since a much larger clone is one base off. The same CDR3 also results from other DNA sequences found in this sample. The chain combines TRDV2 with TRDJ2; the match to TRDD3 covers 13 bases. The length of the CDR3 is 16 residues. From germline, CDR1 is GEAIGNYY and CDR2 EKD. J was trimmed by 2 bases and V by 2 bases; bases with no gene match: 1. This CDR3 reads CACDILGDTLTAQLFF. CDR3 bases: TGTGCCTGTGACATACTGGGGGATACGTTGACAGCACAACTCTTCTTT.